The 25 T cell receptor beta chains below come from one sample, sequenced in a study of shared clonotypes between healthy human individuals (dated by TCRdb to 2018 to 2021). The library came from the immunoSEQ multiplex PCR assay. The clones in this table, taken by TCRdb from immuneACCESS, are in-frame only. Not every clone is retained; where verified, under half of the shortfall comes from an unresolved V gene, and the cause of the rest is unknown. The sample table records around 430,000 clones; around 79% of these occur just once. Clones ranked in the top ten supply under 15% of the sample. The sample was PBMCs. These receptors came from a woman aged 35 to 49 in good health. Some clones in this sample may be carry-over from other donors' samples.

The V gene is TRBV9, the J gene TRBJ2-2; TRBD1 might be the D (6 bases). The V end was cut by 3 bases, the J end by 0 bases, with 15 bases between. This CDR3 spans 17 amino acids. Germline CDR1 SGDLS, CDR2 YYNGEE. CDR3 amino acids: CASSASTGYANTGELFF. For the CDR3, the DNA is TGTGCCAGCAGCGCCTCGACAGGTTACGCGAACACCGGGGAGCTGTTTTTT.

The V gene is TRBV7-3, the J gene TRBJ2-6; no definite D call. This CDR3 is 16 amino acids long. The V end lost 2 bases, the J end lost 0 bases, and 8 bases lay between the germline ends. Germline CDR1 SGHTA, CDR2 FQGTGA. CDR3: CASSLRPNSGANVLTF. In nucleotides, the CDR3 is TGTGCCAGCAGCTTACGTCCTAACTCTGGGGCCAACGTCCTGACTTTC. Variable domain in full (rest from reference TRBV7-3 and TRBJ2-6): GAGVSQTPSNKVTEKGKYVELRCDPISGHTALYWYRQSLGQGPEFLIYFQGTGAADDSGLPNDRFFAVRPEGSVSTLKIQRTERGDSAVYLCASSLRPNSGANVLTFGAGSRLTVL.

This chain joins TRBV28 and TRBJ1-1; no clear D gene. The germline V gene has CDR1 MDHEN and CDR2 SYDVKM. V was cut by 5 bases and J by 5 bases, with 21 bases left in between. CDR3 length: 16 amino acids. The CDR3 sequence: CASSPPREVAWTEAFF. DNA for the CDR3: TGTGCCAGCAGTCCCCCCCGGGAGGTGGCGTGGACTGAAGCTTTCTTT.

The chain carries TRBV6-1 and TRBJ2-1; TRBD1 agrees at 7 bases. Germline CDR1 and CDR2: MNHNS and SASEGT. CDR3 length equals 16 residues. V shed 0 bases and J 0 bases; nucleotides not matched to a gene: 2. The CDR3 is CASSEAAGGSYNEQFF. DNA of the CDR3: TGTGCCAGCAGTGAAGCGGCAGGGGGCTCCTACAATGAGCAGTTCTTC.

The chain couples TRBV19 to TRBJ2-3, with 14 bases that match TRBD2. Germline V gene sequence: CDR1 LNHDA, CDR2 SQIVND (reference sequence). J gave up 8 bases and V 4 bases, and 5 bases lay outside the gene matches. The CDR3 contains 15 residues. CDR3 nucleotide sequence: TGTGCCAGTAGTACCTGGACTAGCGGGGGGTTTACGCAGTATTTT. This encodes CASSTWTSGGFTQYF.

CDR3 DNA: TGTGCCAGCTCACCGCCCCGATGTGTTGAAGCCATCGAATACGAGCAGTACTTC. This encodes CASSPPRCVEAIEYEQYF. The rearrangement joins TRBV18 to TRBJ2-7, with D hard to call. V gave up 3 bases and J gave up 4 bases, with 25 bases separating them. The CDR3 extends over 18 amino acids. The germline V gene encodes CDR1 KGHSH and CDR2 LQKENI.

The chain uses TRBV5-1 and TRBJ2-7; 12 bases map to TRBD2. The V gene's germline CDR1 is SGHRS and CDR2 YFSETQ. The CDR3 extends over 15 amino acids. Trimming at V came to 4 bases and at J to 7 bases, leaving 9 bases not matched to a gene. CDR3 DNA sequence: TGCGCCAGCAGCCCCCTAGCGGGAGGGCGTCGGGAGCAGTACTTC. Protein product: CASSPLAGGRREQYF.

This rearrangement joins TRBV2 to TRBJ2-5, with unresolved D. Looked up from germline, CDR1 is SNHLY and CDR2 is FYNNEI. V lost 7 bases to trimming and J lost 9 bases, with 12 bases between them. This CDR3 comprises 11 residues. The CDR3 DNA is TGTGCCAGCACCTCGTCGAGGCCCCAGTACTTC. It is translated as CASTSSRPQYF. The full variable domain, its missing parts supplied by reference TRBV2 and TRBJ2-5, is EPEVTQTPSHQVTQMGQEVILRCVPISNHLYFYWYRQILGQKVEFLVSFYNNEISEKSEIFDDQFSVERPDGSNFTLKIRSTKLEDSAMYFCASTSSRPQYFGPGTRLLVL.

The count of this clone is one. V is TRBV28 and J is TRBJ1-1, with a possible D match to TRBD1 (5 bases). This CDR3 is 15 amino acids long. V gave up 7 bases and J gave up 5 bases, with 20 bases separating them. Per the germline V gene, CDR1 is MDHEN and CDR2 is SYDVKM. This chain's CDR3 is CASTPGGESETEAFF. The CDR3 nucleotides are TGTGCCAGCACCCCGGGGGGGGAATCTGAAACTGAAGCTTTCTTT.

J is TRBJ1-5 and V is TRBV4-3; the D is unclear. V was trimmed by 0 bases and J by 10 bases, leaving 10 bases between them. Germline CDR1 reads LGHNA; CDR2 reads YSLEER. CDR3 length: 13 residues. The CDR3 nucleotides are TGCGCCAGCAGCCAAGAAAGTGGTACTCCCCAGCATTTT. The encoded protein is CASSQESGTPQHF.

The rearrangement joins TRBV18 to TRBJ2-7; either TRBD1 or TRBD2 may supply D (5 bases each). The V end was cut by 3 bases, the J end by 0 bases, with 9 bases between. This CDR3 is 14 amino acids long. Germline V CDR1 and CDR2: KGHSH, LQKENI. The CDR3 DNA sequence: TGTGCCAGCTCACCCTCGGGGCCCTCCTACGAGCAGTACTTC. It encodes CASSPSGPSYEQYF.

The J gene is TRBJ2-5, the V gene TRBV19, with TRBD2 matching 9 bases. Germline assignment: CDR1 LNHDA and CDR2 SQIVND (reference sequence). V gave up 6 bases and J gave up 5 bases; unmatched junction bases: 7. There are 14 residues in the CDR3. The CDR3 region has the DNA TGTGCCAGTAGCCGGCTAGCGGGAAAGGAGACCCAGTACTTC. This translates into CASSRLAGKETQYF.

This clone was counted between two and nine times. The chain recombines TRBV5-4 with TRBJ2-5; the D call may be TRBD1 or TRBD2 (6 bases each). The CDR3 has 13 residues. The V end lost 6 bases, the J end lost 5 bases, and 14 bases lay between the germline ends. Looked up from germline, CDR1 is SGHNT and CDR2 is YYREEE (reference sequence). CDR3 DNA sequence: TGTGCCAGCAACCGACAGGAGGGGGAGACCCAGTACTTC. The encoded protein is CASNRQEGETQYF.

This rearrangement joins TRBV28 to TRBJ2-5; D is possibly TRBD2 (5 bases). The germline V gene encodes CDR1 MDHEN and CDR2 SYDVKM. The V and J ends lost 4 bases and 2 bases respectively, with 11 bases between them. This CDR3 contains 14 residues. In nucleotides, the CDR3 is TGTGCCAGCAGTTCAGCGGCCATACAAGAGACCCAGTACTTC. Protein: CASSSAAIQETQYF.

This sequence joins TRBV28 and TRBJ1-1, with D hard to call. The CDR3 covers 11 residues. CDR1 and CDR2 (germline): MDHEN, SYDVKM. V dropped 3 bases and J dropped 3 bases, with 2 bases sitting between them. The CDR3 region is CASSLDTEAFF. CDR3 coding DNA: TGTGCCAGCAGTTTGGACACTGAAGCTTTCTTT.

The chain combines TRBV28 with TRBJ2-3; D remains ambiguous. The CDR3 spans 11 residues. V shed 7 bases and J shed 1 base, with 3 bases lying between them. CDR1 is MDHEN and CDR2 is SYDVKM in the germline V gene. The CDR3 bases are TGTGCCAGCACGGGCACAGATACGCAGTATTTT. Residues: CASTGTDTQYF.

The chain links TRBV6-1 to TRBJ2-2; no clear D gene. Trimming removed 3 bases from V and 4 bases from J, with 9 bases in between. Germline V gives CDR1 MNHNS, CDR2 SASEGT. The CDR3 runs 14 residues. The DNA for the CDR3 is TGTGCCAGCAGTGAGGGTAGAAGCACCGGGGAGCTGTTTTTT. It is translated as CASSEGRSTGELFF.

The rearrangement uses TRBV11-2 and TRBJ2-5, with D hard to call. The CDR3 runs 12 residues. Germline assignment: CDR1 SGHAT and CDR2 FQNNGV. Trimming took off 1 base at V and 1 base at J, with 1 base between the two ends. In DNA form, the CDR3 reads TGTGCCAGCAGCTTAGGCCAAGAGACCCAGTACTTC. Residues: CASSLGQETQYF.

CDR3 residues: CASSFISGISGDTQYF. The CDR3 nucleotides read TGTGCCAGCAGCTTTATCTCGGGAATAAGTGGAGATACGCAGTATTTT. The chain employs TRBV5-4 and TRBJ2-3; tentative D call: TRBD2 (5 bases). Between the trimmed V and J ends, which lost 2 bases and 5 bases, there was a span of 18 bases. The length of the CDR3 is 16 residues. Germline values: CDR1 SGHNT, CDR2 YYREEE (reference sequence).

About this clone: The same CDR3 is also encoded by other DNA sequences in this sample. The V and J genes are TRBV18 and TRBJ2-5, with 7 bases identical to TRBD1. The germline CDR1 and CDR2 sequences are KGHSH and LQKENI. CDR3 length equals 14 residues. V shed 1 base, J shed 5 bases, and the junction held 4 bases outside the gene matches. CDR3 DNA sequence: TGTGCCAGCTCACCACAGGGGGCGATGGAGACCCAGTACTTC. Residues: CASSPQGAMETQYF. Drawing the rest from reference TRBV18 and TRBJ2-5, the complete variable domain is NAGVMQNPRHLVRRRGQEARLRCSPMKGHSHVYWYRQLPEEGLKFMVYLQKENIIDESGMPKERFSAEFPKEGPSILRIQQVVRGDSAAYFCASSPQGAMETQYFGPGTRLLVL.

With regard to this clone: Its ends do not fully match the called genes, so a read error is possible. The chain carries TRBV28 and TRBJ1-3; D not certain. The CDR3 totals 12 residues. The V gene's germline CDR1 is MDHEN and CDR2 SYDVKM. The DNA of the CDR3 is TGTGCCAGCAGTTTCTCTGGAAACGCCATATATTTT. Its protein is CASSFSGNAIYF.

This rearrangement joins TRBV27 to TRBJ2-5, with 9 bases matching TRBD2. V trimming: 5 bases; J trimming: 3 bases; junction bases outside the gene matches: 10. The germline CDR1 and CDR2 sequences are MNHEY and SMNVEV (reference sequence). There are 16 residues in the CDR3. CDR3 sequence (DNA): TGTGCCAGCAGTCCCCTGTCTAGCGGGGACAAAGAGACCCAGTACTTC. Translated: CASSPLSSGDKETQYF.

There are a few counts of this clone. In DNA form, the CDR3 reads TGTGCCAGCAGTTTCTTCCGGGAAAAACTGTTTTTT. Translating gives CASSFFREKLFF. The rearrangement links TRBV28 to TRBJ1-4; D uncertain. The CDR3 has 12 amino acids. Per the germline V gene, CDR1 is MDHEN and CDR2 is SYDVKM. Deletions cut 3 bases from V and 8 bases from J, with 7 bases between.

The chain combines TRBV6-5 with TRBJ2-7; D gene uncertain. V lost 6 bases to trimming and J lost 6 bases, with 15 bases between them. Germline V lookup: CDR1 MNHEY, CDR2 SVGAGI. CDR3 size: 13 residues. CDR3 sequence: CASSQTWSREQYF. The CDR3, as DNA: TGTGCCAGCAGCCAGACCTGGTCCCGCGAGCAGTACTTC.

The chain carries TRBV4-1 and TRBJ1-1; 7 bases match TRBD1. CDR1 and CDR2 from the germline V gene are MGHRA and YSYEKL. This CDR3 is built from 15 residues. After removal of 3 bases from V and 5 bases from J, the junction contained 9 bases not matched to a gene. CDR3 DNA: TGCGCCAGCAGCCACGAAGGGGGCAGTATGACTGAAGCTTTCTTT. Translated, it gives CASSHEGGSMTEAFF.